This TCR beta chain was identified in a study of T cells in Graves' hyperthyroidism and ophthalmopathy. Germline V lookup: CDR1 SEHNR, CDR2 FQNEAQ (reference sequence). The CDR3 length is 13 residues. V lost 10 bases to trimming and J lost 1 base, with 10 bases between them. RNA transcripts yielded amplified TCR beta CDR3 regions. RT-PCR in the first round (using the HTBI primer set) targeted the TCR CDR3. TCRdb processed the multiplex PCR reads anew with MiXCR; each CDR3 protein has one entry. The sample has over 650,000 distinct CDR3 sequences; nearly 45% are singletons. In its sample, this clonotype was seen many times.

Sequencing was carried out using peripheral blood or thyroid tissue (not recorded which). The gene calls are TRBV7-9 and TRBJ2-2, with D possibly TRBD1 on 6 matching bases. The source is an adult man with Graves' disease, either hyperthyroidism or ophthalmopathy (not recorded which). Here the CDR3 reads CAMNRENTGELFF. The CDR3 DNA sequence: TGTGCCATGAACAGGGAGAACACCGGGGAGCTGTTTTTT. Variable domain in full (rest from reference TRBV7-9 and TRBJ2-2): DTGVSQNPRHKITKRGQNVTFRCDPISEHNRLYWYRQTLGQGPEFLTYFQNEAQLEKSRLLSDRFSAERPKGSFSTLEIQRTEQGDSAMYLCAMNRENTGELFFGEGSRLTVL.